These 8 T cell receptor beta chains were all obtained from the same sample, sequenced in a study of technical replicates of blood from a handful of donors. Sequencing was performed with immunoSEQ multiplex PCR; in TCRdb, only in-frame clones are kept and a portion is missing. The data contain about 62,000 clones, about 87% of them seen just once; the ten biggest clones take up around 4.9%. The specimen was PBMCs. The receptor set was obtained from a human donor in good health. Some clones in this sample may be carry-over from other donors' samples.

The chain is built from TRBV6-1 and TRBJ2-1; 9 positions agree with TRBD1. This CDR3 is 16 amino acids long. Unmatched junction bases numbered 7, after V lost 3 bases and J lost 4 bases. Germline lookup yields CDR1 MNHNS and CDR2 SASEGT. The CDR3 is CASSEMGQGIYNEQFF. The CDR3 DNA reads TGTGCCAGCAGTGAGATGGGACAGGGAATTTACAATGAGCAGTTCTTC.

The genes are TRBV9 and TRBJ1-5; D remains ambiguous. The CDR3 has 15 residues. V dropped 3 bases and J dropped 2 bases, with 12 bases sitting between them. Looked up from germline, CDR1 is SGDLS and CDR2 is YYNGEE. Here the CDR3 reads CASSATPIGNQPQHF. The CDR3 DNA is TGTGCCAGCAGCGCCACTCCTATCGGCAATCAGCCCCAGCATTTT.

This chain joins TRBV4-3 and TRBJ1-2, with no clear D. The germline gives CDR1 LGHNA, CDR2 YSLEER. The CDR3 runs to 15 residues. V was shortened by 1 base and J by 4 bases, with 13 bases between the two germline ends. This CDR3 is CASSQVSQPGYGYTF. CDR3 bases: TGCGCCAGCAGCCAAGTTTCGCAGCCAGGCTATGGCTACACCTTC.

The V gene is TRBV4-3, the J gene TRBJ1-6; D gene unclear. Trimming removed 0 bases from V and 11 bases from J, with 20 bases in between. Germline V CDR1 and CDR2: LGHNA, YSLEER. The CDR3 has 17 amino acids. This chain's CDR3 is CASSQEMVRERGTPLHF. For the CDR3, the DNA is TGCGCCAGCAGCCAAGAGATGGTAAGGGAACGAGGGACACCCCTCCACTTT.

This clone occurred once. The chain joins TRBV19 to TRBJ2-5, with 13 nucleotides matching TRBD2. Germline assignment: CDR1 LNHDA and CDR2 SQIVND (reference sequence). V gave up 5 bases and J gave up 4 bases; unmatched junction bases: 7. The CDR3 sequence is 16 residues long. CDR3 residues: CASSLPGLAGLETQYF. The DNA of the CDR3 is TGTGCCAGTAGTTTACCGGGACTAGCGGGACTAGAGACCCAGTACTTC.

The sample holds one count of this clone. V and J are TRBV30 and TRBJ1-2; no clear D gene. Looked up from germline, CDR1 is GTSNPN and CDR2 is SVGIG (reference sequence). The CDR3 runs 12 residues. V lost 4 bases, J lost 2 bases, and 8 bases lay in between. The CDR3 nucleotides are TGTGCCTGGATGTCCCAGAACTATGGCTACACCTTC. This sequence encodes CAWMSQNYGYTF. Full variable domain (outside the CDR3, taken from reference TRBV30 and TRBJ1-2): SQTIHQWPATLVQPVGSPLSLECTVEGTSNPNLYWYRQAAGRGLQLLFYSVGIGQISSEVPQNLSASRPQDRQFILSSKKLLLSDSGFYLCAWMSQNYGYTFGSGTRLTVV.

This chain links TRBV19 with TRBJ1-5; the match to TRBD1 covers 7 bases. This CDR3 has 15 amino acids. Germline V gene lookup returns CDR1 LNHDA and CDR2 SQIVND (reference sequence). V shed 6 bases, J shed 5 bases, and the junction held 10 bases outside the gene matches. The CDR3 DNA follows: TGTGCCAGTAGCAAAGACAGGGACATTGATCAGCCCCAGCATTTT. It codes for CASSKDRDIDQPQHF.

The genes are TRBV4-3 and TRBJ2-7; tentatively, D is TRBD1 (6 bases). Germline values: CDR1 LGHNA, CDR2 YSLEER. The CDR3 spans 14 residues. The V end was cut by 1 base, the J end by 1 base, with 8 bases between. The CDR3 is CASSQGTASYEQYF. In nucleotides, the CDR3 is TGCGCCAGCAGCCAAGGGACAGCTTCCTACGAGCAGTACTTC.